The 18 T cell receptor beta chains below come from one sample, sequenced in a study of T cells in Graves' hyperthyroidism and ophthalmopathy. From RNA transcripts, TCR beta CDR3 regions were amplified. In the first-round RT-PCR of the TCR CDR3, the HTBI primer set was used. One entry per CDR3 protein, called by TCRdb with MiXCR from the multiplex PCR reads. In the table there are hundreds of thousands of distinct CDR3 sequences, over 35% of which are singletons. Sequenced: blood. The source of these receptors is a man in his late teens or twenties with Graves' hyperthyroidism.

The rearrangement links TRBV19 to TRBJ1-5; a possible D gene is TRBD1 (5 bases). CDR3 size: 14 residues. The V end was cut by 7 bases, the J end by 4 bases, with 14 bases between. Germline values: CDR1 LNHDA, CDR2 SQIVND (reference sequence). The CDR3 loop reads CASTTSGRNQPQHF. The CDR3 nucleotides read TGTGCCAGTACCACTTCGGGGCGTAATCAGCCCCAGCATTTT. The full variable domain, completed using reference TRBV19 and TRBJ1-5, is DGGITQSPKYLFRKEGQNVTLSCEQNLNHDAMYWYRQDPGQGLRLIYYSQIVNDFQKGDIAEGYSVSREKKESFPLTVTSAQKNPTAFYLCASTTSGRNQPQHFGDGTRLSIL.

This chain's CDR3 is CASSSRWESYEQYF. The CDR3 DNA sequence: TGTGCCAGCAGTTCCCGGTGGGAGTCCTACGAGCAGTACTTC. The rearrangement joins TRBV27 to TRBJ2-7; D possibly corresponds to TRBD2 (5 bases). V was pared by 4 bases and J by 1 base, with 11 bases between. The CDR3 is made up of 14 amino acids. Germline CDR1 reads MNHEY; CDR2 reads SMNVEV (reference sequence).

The table lists this clonotype with a count of one. The J gene is TRBJ1-1, the V gene TRBV7-3, with unresolved D. The V end was cut by 6 bases, the J end by 1 base, with 15 bases between. The CDR3 is 15 residues long. Germline-derived CDR1 and CDR2 are SGHTA and FQGTGA. This chain's CDR3 is CASSYSPGSNTEAFF. Here the CDR3 DNA reads TGTGCCAGCAGTTACTCCCCAGGATCGAACACTGAAGCTTTCTTT.

The gene calls are TRBV20-1 and TRBJ2-5; 12 bases map to TRBD2. The germline gives CDR1 DFQATT, CDR2 SNEGSKA (reference sequence). There are 16 residues in the CDR3. Trimming took 6 bases from V and 4 from J; bases not matched to a gene: 12. CDR3: CSARLAGASPGETQYF. For the CDR3, the DNA is TGCAGTGCCAGACTAGCGGGGGCCTCTCCCGGAGAGACCCAGTACTTC.

Ten or more counts support this clonotype. CDR3 nucleotides: TGTGCCAGCAGCTCGGGACAGGGGCGGGAAGAGACCCAGTACTTC. Its protein product is CASSSGQGREETQYF. The chain uses TRBV7-9 and TRBJ2-5, with 10 nucleotides matching TRBD1. V shed 4 bases, J shed 3 bases, and the junction held 5 bases outside the gene matches. Germline V gives CDR1 SEHNR, CDR2 FQNEAQ (reference sequence). This CDR3 is built from 15 residues. Filled out from reference TRBV7-9 and TRBJ2-5, the complete variable domain reads DTGVSQNPRHKITKRGQNVTFRCDPISEHNRLYWYRQTLGQGPEFLTYFQNEAQLEKSRLLSDRFSAERPKGSFSTLEIQRTEQGDSAMYLCASSSGQGREETQYFGPGTRLLVL.

This rearrangement joins TRBV7-2 to TRBJ2-2; 11 bases match TRBD2. The CDR3 runs 16 residues. V shed 5 bases, J shed 6 bases, and the junction held 8 bases outside the gene matches. Germline V CDR1 and CDR2: SGHTA, FQGNSA. The CDR3 sequence is CASSQLLAGGSGELFF. The CDR3 region has the DNA TGTGCCAGCAGCCAGCTCCTAGCGGGAGGTTCCGGGGAGCTGTTTTTT.

A remark on this clonotype: A read error may be the cause here, since a much bigger clone is one base away. The chain uses TRBV19 and TRBJ1-1; D unresolved. The CDR3 is 12 residues long. Germline CDR1 LNHDA, CDR2 SQIVND (reference sequence). Between the trimmed V and J ends, which lost 3 bases and 1 base, there was a span of 3 bases. This chain's CDR3 is CASSMENTEAFF. CDR3 nucleotide sequence: TGTGCCAGTAGTATGGAGAACACTGAAGCTTTCTTT.

The chain joins TRBV19 to TRBJ1-5, with D hard to call. Germline CDR1 is LNHDA and CDR2 is SQIVND (reference sequence). This CDR3 contains 15 residues. V lost 2 bases and J lost 1, with 9 bases in between. CDR3 sequence (DNA): TGTGCCAGTAGTATAACGCAGCCCAGCAATCAGCCCCAGCATTTT. It codes for CASSITQPSNQPQHF.

At least ten counts were recorded for this clonotype. The V gene is TRBV29-1, the J gene TRBJ2-7; D is perhaps TRBD1 or TRBD2 (5 bases each). CDR1 is SQVTM, CDR2 ANQGSEA, per germline. The V end lost 3 bases, the J end lost 7 bases, and 13 bases lay between the germline ends. This CDR3 has 12 residues. The CDR3 region has the DNA TGCAGCGTTGACCAGGGAACGGGGGAGCAGTACTTC. Its translation is CSVDQGTGEQYF.

V is TRBV6-5 and J is TRBJ1-1, with D tentatively TRBD1 (6 bases). This CDR3 is 14 amino acids long. Germline V CDR1 and CDR2: MNHEY, SVGAGI. V lost 7 bases, J lost 7 bases, and 19 bases lay in between. The CDR3 DNA is TGTGCCAGCAAGATCGGGACATTCACCGTTGAAGCTTTCTTT. This encodes CASKIGTFTVEAFF.

This rearrangement joins TRBV19 to TRBJ1-4; TRBD1 might be the D (5 bases). The germline gives CDR1 LNHDA, CDR2 SQIVND (reference sequence). The CDR3 runs 18 residues. V was cut by 6 bases and J by 7 bases, with 27 bases left in between. The CDR3 protein is CASRGLANTGELSEKLFF. As DNA, the CDR3 is TGTGCCAGTAGGGGACTAGCGAACACCGGGGAGCTGAGTGAAAAACTGTTTTTT.

This clonotype has more than one count but fewer than ten. This chain uses TRBV20-1 with TRBJ1-5; 8 bases are a match to TRBD1. The junction had 5 bases not matched to a gene; V was cut back by 1 base and J by 0 bases. CDR1 is DFQATT, CDR2 SNEGSKA, per germline (reference sequence). The CDR3 loop spans 16 amino acids. Here the CDR3 DNA reads TGCAGTGCTAGAGTGGGGACAGGATATAGCAATCAGCCCCAGCATTTT. Its translation: CSARVGTGYSNQPQHF.

This clonotype was seen repeatedly, ten times or more. V and J are TRBV5-1 and TRBJ2-6, with TRBD1 identical over 7 bases. This CDR3 contains 17 residues. J lost 0 bases, V lost 0 bases, and 3 bases had no gene match. CDR1 SGHRS and CDR2 YFSETQ come from the germline V gene. CDR3 amino acids: CASSLAGQFSGANVLTF. CDR3 coding DNA: TGCGCCAGCAGCTTGGCGGGACAGTTCTCTGGGGCCAACGTCCTGACTTTC.

This clonotype was seen ten or more times. This chain links TRBV2 with TRBJ2-5; TRBD2 matches at 7 bases. The J segment lost 4 bases and the V segment lost 7 bases, leaving 15 bases of the junction unmatched. CDR1 and CDR2 (germline): SNHLY, FYNNEI. The CDR3 loop spans 16 amino acids. The CDR3 loop reads CASTRETSRRAETQYF. The CDR3 nucleotides read TGTGCCAGCACGCGGGAGACTAGCAGGAGGGCAGAGACCCAGTACTTC.

This clonotype was counted at least ten times. V usage is TRBV20-1 and J usage is TRBJ2-7, with D tentatively TRBD2 (5 bases). This CDR3 has 11 amino acids. Per germline, CDR1 DFQATT and CDR2 SNEGSKA (reference sequence). Trimming cost V 5 bases and J 9 bases, with 14 bases left between them. Written as DNA, the CDR3 is TGCAGTGCTTTGGACGGCCGGGGGCAGTACTTC. It specifies CSALDGRGQYF.

The chain has TRBV25-1 and TRBJ1-1; TRBD1 matches 9 bases. This CDR3 is built from 15 residues. Germline V gene sequence: CDR1 MGHDK, CDR2 SYGVNS. Trimming cost V 8 bases and J 3 bases; bases outside gene matches: 10. DNA of the CDR3: TGTGCCAGCCCCGGACAGGGGAGCTGGGACACTGAAGCTTTCTTT. Translated, it gives CASPGQGSWDTEAFF.

This clonotype came up a few times. The chain carries TRBV20-1 and TRBJ2-7; D might be TRBD2 (5 bases). V gave up 6 bases and J gave up 2 bases, with 17 bases separating them. CDR1 and CDR2 (germline): DFQATT, SNEGSKA (reference sequence). CDR3 length: 14 residues. The CDR3 DNA is TGCAGTGCGCATAGACCCGGGATCACCTACGAGCAGTACTTC. Translated, it gives CSAHRPGITYEQYF.

In DNA form, the CDR3 reads TGTGCCAGTCAACCAGGACGGATCTACGAGCAGTACTTC. Its translation is CASQPGRIYEQYF. The chain joins TRBV10-3 to TRBJ2-7; no firm D call. Trimming took off 10 bases at V and 3 bases at J, with 16 bases between the two ends. This CDR3 has 13 amino acids. CDR1 is ENHRY and CDR2 is SYGVKD in the germline V gene.